This T cell receptor (beta chain) was sequenced for a study of regulatory T cells in long-lasting Graves disease (TCRdb year 2021). Describing the broader study: Persistent Graves' disease was defined as antithyroid drug treatment for over 5 years with persistently positive TSH receptor autoantibodies. The study took place in China and was registered as a clinical trial. This study used TCR sequencing and RNA sequencing of peripheral blood to compare persistent Graves' disease patients against newly diagnosed Graves' disease patients. In the clinical cohort, patients with persistent Graves' disease had used antithyroid drugs for an average of around 9.3 years. TCR sequencing covered around 13 persistent and around 20 newly diagnosed Graves' disease patients, some 33 samples in total.

CDR1 and CDR2, looked up from the germline V gene, are MNHEY and SVGEGT. Between the V and J ends, shortened by 7 bases and 1 base respectively, the junction contains 20 bases. Taken from cysteine to phenylalanine, the CDR3 has 17 residues. The read is trimmed to its CDR3 DNA, 51 bases read in frame from base 1. About this clonotype: Its antigen is not yet known. Base qualities were left out, and no much larger clone turns up one base away.

The method was multiplex PCR. The listed sequencing device is Illumina HiSeq 4000. To build TCR beta libraries, CDR3 regions were amplified by Arm-PCR using iRepertoire HTBI primers. Before sequencing, the PCR products underwent gel purification. In the authors' own workflow: A total of some 65 TRBV and 14 TRBJ segments were identified across samples and were used for gene usage analysis of CDR3 amino acid clonotypes. Filtered high-quality paired reads were merged into contigs using COPE and FqMerger. Contigs were aligned with BLAST to IMGT TRBV, TRBD and TRBJ reference genes, and CDR3 was defined per IMGT. Any clonotype with a frequency above 0.1% was classified as a highly expanded clone. Repertoire diversity was measured by Shannon entropy, and V-J evenness by the Gini coefficient. Public clonotypes were defined as clonotypes shared by more than one individual. Using fastp at Q25 and MiXCR, TCRdb reprocessed the public reads and kept productive beta chains. A single entry per CDR3 protein holds the most common genes and DNA from its merged rows. None of the V and J calls come from the authors' own analysis; TCRdb made them. Counted in this sample were hundreds of thousands of distinct CDR3 sequences; under 25% of them appeared once. Over 10% of the sample rests with the top ten.

Overall study outcomes, separate from this receptor: Peripheral blood alone was examined, since thyroid tissue, which constituted the primary lesion, could not be accessed. Preferential use of TRBV28, TRBJ1-2 and TRBJ2-5 was observed in persistent disease, whereas TRBV20-1 and TRBJ2-1 were favored in newly diagnosed disease. Sequencing and analysis were limited to the TCR beta chain. Lower TCR Shannon entropy and fewer highly expanded clones were observed in persistent Graves' disease patients than in newly diagnosed patients, which suggested clonal expansion. The authors noted that the small sample size was a limitation that may lower accuracy. More public clonotypes were shared among persistent patients (roughly 2,700) than among newly diagnosed patients (966).

This specimen's time point label, per the study, means: persistent/refractory GD, antithyroid drugs over 5 years with positive TRAb. For both TCR sequencing and RNA sequencing, RNA was extracted from PBMCs using TRIzol. The diagnosis of Graves' disease followed American Thyroid Association guidelines. Recruitment of patients was carried out at an endocrinology department in Xi'an, China. Each patient gave approximately 10 milliliters of peripheral blood, collected in an EDTA anticoagulant tube. PBMCs were isolated by Ficoll Paque Plus density gradient separation without further T cell sorting. An Agilent 2100 Bioanalyzer and agarose gel were used to check RNA quality, and a NanoDrop 2000 was used to measure RNA concentration.

The sequence came from a female donor with Graves disease. The V and J genes are TRBV6-2 or TRBV6-3 and TRBJ1-5; possibly the D gene is TRBD1, per 5 matching bases. The material sequenced was peripheral blood mononuclear cells (PBMCs), taken when the disease was refractory, from a patient treated with antithyroid drugs. The CDR3 region has the sequence CASIGGNGLVSNQPQHF. The DNA is as follows: TGTGCCAGCATCGGGGGGAACGGTCTTGTCAGCAATCAGCCCCAGCATTTT.